These T cell receptor beta chains were read from a single sample in a study of shared clonotypes between healthy human individuals. Sequenced by immunoSEQ multiplex PCR; TCRdb stores in-frame clones only, minus some. The repertoire holds some 500,000 clones, with 95% to 96% as singletons. The source material was naive CD4+ T cells sorted from blood. Source of these receptors: a woman aged 25-40 years in good health. The CDR3 runs from the conserved cysteine through the conserved F or W. A D gene is named only where the DNA matches it firmly. Not every row has a clone size; where given, it reads once, few, many or a size class.

V,D,size,J,CDR3,DNA
TRBV11-2,.,.,TRBJ2-2,CASSLVGVGGELFF,TGTGCCAGCAGCTTAGTGGGGGTGGGCGGGGAGCTGTTTTTT
TRBV6-6,.,.,TRBJ2-3,CASSTGGAADTQYF,TGTGCCAGCAGTACCGGTGGGGCAGCAGATACGCAGTATTTT
TRBV7-3,.,.,TRBJ2-6,CASSNCSLQSRANVLTF,TGTGCCAGCAGCAATTGTAGCTTACAAAGTCGGGCCAACGTCCTGACTTTC
TRBV21-1,.,once,TRBJ2-3,CASSKPPFGGRVTDTQYF,TGTGCCAGCAGCAAACCCCCCTTTGGGGGGAGGGTCACAGATACGCAGTATTTT
TRBV19,TRBD1,few,TRBJ2-7,CATGTDYEQYF,TGTGCCACCGGGACAGACTACGAGCAGTACTTC
TRBV7-2,TRBD2,.,TRBJ2-3,CASSFWTSGRKAGDTQYF,TGTGCCAGCAGCTTCTGGACTAGCGGGAGGAAAGCGGGAGATACGCAGTATTTT
TRBV20-1,TRBD1,.,TRBJ1-4,CSAPEVGQIF,TGCAGTGCCCCAGAGGTGGGACAGATTTTT
TRBV28,.,.,TRBJ1-2,CASSLGGGPYGYTF,TGTGCCAGCAGTTTAGGGGGGGGGCCTTATGGCTACACCTTC
TRBV6-5,.,few,TRBJ2-2,CASNGFGELFF,TGTGCCAGCAACGGGTTCGGGGAGCTGTTTTTT
TRBV19,TRBD2,.,TRBJ2-1,CASSASTSGWDNEQFF,TGTGCCAGTAGTGCCTCGACTAGCGGGTGGGACAATGAGCAGTTCTTC
TRBV12-2,.,.,TRBJ2-3,CASRPAGREVTDTQYF,TGTGCAAGTCGCCCAGCCGGGCGGGAGGTCACAGATACGCAGTATTTT
TRBV28,.,.,TRBJ1-1,CASSFERDTEAFF,TGTGCCAGCAGTTTTGAGAGGGACACTGAAGCTTTCTTT
TRBV4-1,TRBD2,.,TRBJ2-5,CASSHLGTSQETQYF,TGCGCCAGCAGCCATTTGGGGACTAGCCAAGAGACCCAGTACTTC
TRBV7-2,TRBD2,.,TRBJ2-3,CASSLQASGIQDTQYF,TGTGCCAGCAGCTTACAAGCTAGCGGCATCCAAGATACGCAGTATTTT
TRBV19,.,.,TRBJ2-2,CASSTRGSLNTGELFF,TGTGCCAGTAGTACCCGGGGCTCCCTGAACACCGGGGAGCTGTTTTTT
TRBV10-3,TRBD1,.,TRBJ2-7,CAISGQGAAYEQYF,TGTGCCATCAGTGGACAGGGGGCCGCCTACGAGCAGTACTTC
TRBV7-9,.,.,TRBJ2-7,CASSPSSYEQYF,TGTGCCAGCAGCCCAAGCTCCTACGAGCAGTACTTC
TRBV11-1,TRBD1,.,TRBJ1-1,CASSHQGGTEAFF,TGTGCCAGCAGTCACCAGGGGGGCACTGAAGCTTTCTTT
TRBV4-1,.,.,TRBJ2-3,CASSFQGADTQYF,TGCGCCAGCAGCTTCCAGGGTGCAGATACGCAGTATTTT
TRBV28,.,.,TRBJ2-2,CASSSTGRGTGELFF,TGTGCCAGCAGCTCGACAGGACGGGGCACCGGGGAGCTGTTTTTT
TRBV15,TRBD1,few,TRBJ1-2,CATSRPGQGGGYTF,TGTGCCACCAGCAGACCGGGACAGGGTGGTGGCTACACCTTC
TRBV19,.,.,TRBJ2-6,CATERAYSGANVLTF,TGTGCCACAGAGCGGGCTTACTCTGGGGCCAACGTCCTGACTTTC
TRBV18,.,.,TRBJ2-2,CASSPPGGTGEELFF,TGTGCCAGCTCACCTCCCGGTGGAACGGGTGAGGAGCTGTTTTTT
TRBV5-1,.,.,TRBJ2-6,CASSLVRSGDSGANVLTF,TGCGCCAGCAGCTTGGTAAGGTCAGGGGACTCTGGGGCCAACGTCCTGACTTTC
TRBV28,TRBD2,.,TRBJ2-3,CASSFPQSGRGEDTQYF,TGTGCCAGCAGTTTCCCCCAAAGCGGGAGGGGAGAGGATACGCAGTATTTT
TRBV6-5,.,once,TRBJ1-1,CASSYSVIYGTEAFF,TGTGCCAGCAGTTACTCGGTTATCTACGGCACTGAAGCTTTCTTT
TRBV7-9,.,.,TRBJ2-2,CAGREGQSNTGELFF,TGTGCCGGCCGGGAGGGACAGTCGAACACCGGGGAGCTGTTTTTT
TRBV5-1,TRBD2,once,TRBJ2-3,CASRPGRRTSGSLVTDTQYF,TGCGCCAGCAGGCCGGGACGCCGGACTAGCGGGAGTCTTGTCACAGATACGCAGTATTTT
TRBV14,.,once,TRBJ2-7,CASSYKQDYEQYF,TGTGCCAGCAGCTACAAACAAGACTACGAGCAGTACTTC
TRBV28,.,.,TRBJ2-1,CASSPPHDTLWFF,TGTGCCAGCAGTCCGCCGCACGACACCCTGTGGTTCTTC
TRBV28,TRBD1,once,TRBJ1-1,CASSLSTGFRTEAFF,TGTGCCAGCAGTTTATCGACAGGGTTTCGCACTGAAGCTTTCTTT
TRBV7-3,.,.,TRBJ2-1,CASSLSLASSYNEQFF,TGTGCCAGCAGCTTATCCCTAGCGAGCTCCTACAATGAGCAGTTCTTC
TRBV7-2,TRBD1,.,TRBJ1-3,CASSSGTGGNTIYF,TGTGCCAGCAGCTCAGGGACAGGAGGAAACACCATATATTTT
TRBV11-2,.,.,TRBJ1-3,CASSSWTRATGNTIYF,TGTGCCAGCAGCTCTTGGACGAGGGCCACTGGAAACACCATATATTTT
TRBV10-3,.,.,TRBJ1-1,CAINPGPMNTEAFF,TGTGCCATCAACCCAGGGCCGATGAACACTGAAGCTTTCTTT
TRBV28,.,.,TRBJ2-7,CASSFIAGVGEEQYF,TGTGCCAGCAGTTTTATTGCAGGGGTCGGGGAAGAGCAGTACTTC
TRBV11-2,.,.,TRBJ1-4,CASSPHRGQTEKLFF,TGTGCCAGCAGCCCCCATCGGGGACAAACAGAAAAACTGTTTTTT